A single sample is the source of the 14 T cell receptor beta chains below, sequenced in a study of cytomegalovirus exposure and HLA in healthy donors. In the PCR, 60 Vbeta and 13 Jbeta primers were used. Data came from immunoSEQ multiplex PCR; TCRdb stores just in-frame clones and leaves some out. The table shows approximately 160,000 clones, with over 65% occurring only once. The sample consisted of PBMCs. These receptors all come from a woman aged 40 to 50 in good health and CMV-seropositive.

This clone was found once. A junction boundary mismatches the germline segment, possibly from a read error. This chain uses TRBV2 with TRBJ2-1; 10 bases fit TRBD2. The CDR3 totals 14 residues. The V gene's germline CDR1 is SNHLY and CDR2 FYNNEI. DNA for the CDR3: TGTGCCAGCAGGCGGCGGGAGCGGGGGGGACTTCTCATCTTC. It codes for CASRRRERGGLLIF.

Here the CDR3 reads CASSSYSNQPQHF. The DNA of the CDR3 is TGTGCCAGCAGCTCTTATAGCAATCAGCCCCAGCATTTT. The chain has TRBV21-1 and TRBJ1-5. TRBV21-1 is a pseudogene. CDR3 length: 13 amino acids.

This clone was detected only once. The chain employs TRBV9 and TRBJ2-5; 8 nucleotides agree with TRBD2. Unmatched junction bases numbered 13, after V lost 4 bases and J lost 5 bases. Germline CDR1 is SGDLS and CDR2 is YYNGEE. The CDR3 totals 16 residues. As DNA, the CDR3 is TGTGCCAGCAGCCCGAAATGGGGGACTAGTGGGGAGACCCAGTACTTC. This sequence encodes CASSPKWGTSGETQYF.

The chain recombines TRBV27 with TRBJ2-7; 9 bases fit TRBD1. Germline V gives CDR1 MNHEY, CDR2 SMNVEV (reference sequence). The junction had 10 bases not matched to a gene; V was cut back by 6 bases and J by 7 bases. The CDR3 has 14 residues. CDR3 loop: CASRIRDRVREQYF. In nucleotides, the CDR3 is TGTGCCAGCAGGATACGGGACAGGGTAAGGGAGCAGTACTTC.

The chain carries TRBV9 and TRBJ2-7; 9 bases align to TRBD2. V lost 0 bases, J lost 7 bases, and 11 bases stayed unmatched. This CDR3 comprises 16 residues. CDR1 is SGDLS, CDR2 YYNGEE, per germline. The DNA for the CDR3 is TGTGCCAGCAGCGTAGGGAGTAGCGGGAGTATGGGGGAGCAGTACTTC. It translates to CASSVGSSGSMGEQYF.

V is TRBV1 and J is TRBJ2-7; the D call TRBD1 from the table was never checked on the DNA. TRBV1 is flagged as a pseudogene. The CDR3 has 15 residues. The CDR3 sequence is CTSRHTGQGFSEQYF. The DNA of the CDR3 is TGCACCAGCAGACATACGGGACAGGGTTTCAGCGAGCAGTACTTC.

This sequence joins TRBV2 and TRBJ1-4; TRBD1 matches 8 bases. V trimming: 3 bases; J trimming: 6 bases; junction bases outside the gene matches: 9. The CDR3 has 16 amino acids. CDR1 is SNHLY, CDR2 FYNNEI, per germline. CDR3 coding DNA: TGTGCCAGCAGTGAGCTCCAGGGGGCCATTCATGAAAAACTGTTTTTT. It codes for CASSELQGAIHEKLFF.

This clone was observed a few times. V gene TRBV27 combines with J gene TRBJ2-1, with 7 bases aligning to TRBD1. Trimming cost V 0 bases and J 2 bases; bases outside gene matches: 4. This CDR3 comprises 16 residues. CDR1 and CDR2 (germline): MNHEY, SMNVEV (reference sequence). The CDR3 DNA reads TGTGCCAGCAGTTTATCGGCAGGGGGAACCTACAATGAGCAGTTCTTC. This encodes CASSLSAGGTYNEQFF.

This rearrangement joins TRBV2 to TRBJ1-2, with TRBD1 as a possible D gene (5 bases). CDR1 and CDR2 from the germline V gene are SNHLY and FYNNEI. The CDR3 has 12 residues. V was trimmed by 7 bases and J by 6 bases, leaving 12 bases between them. CDR3 DNA: TGTGCCAGCAATGGGGCGCCTGATGGCTACACCTTC. Translation gives CASNGAPDGYTF. The full variable domain, completed using reference TRBV2 and TRBJ1-2, is EPEVTQTPSHQVTQMGQEVILRCVPISNHLYFYWYRQILGQKVEFLVSFYNNEISEKSEIFDDQFSVERPDGSNFTLKIRSTKLEDSAMYFCASNGAPDGYTFGSGTRLTVV.

The J gene is TRBJ2-2, the V gene TRBV4-1; unclear D gene. The length of the CDR3 is 14 residues. Germline V gene data show CDR1 as MGHRA and CDR2 as YSYEKL. V was cut by 4 bases and J by 3 bases, with 9 bases left in between. The CDR3 loop is CASSPSGDTGELFF. The CDR3 bases are TGCGCCAGCAGCCCCTCAGGTGACACCGGGGAGCTGTTTTTT.

J is TRBJ2-5 and V is TRBV2; D is ambiguous. The CDR3 runs to 13 residues. The germline V and J ends were trimmed by 4 bases and 4 bases, with 10 bases remaining between them. Germline-derived CDR1 and CDR2 are SNHLY and FYNNEI. The CDR3 spells CASSVGRRETQYF. CDR3 DNA sequence: TGTGCCAGCAGTGTGGGCAGACGAGAGACCCAGTACTTC.

This clone has only one observation. The rearrangement joins TRBV5-4 to TRBJ1-3; the D gene is possibly TRBD1 (5 bases). Per germline, CDR1 SGHNT and CDR2 YYREEE (reference sequence). Trimming cost V 4 bases and J 0 bases, with 11 bases left between them. The CDR3 sequence is 15 residues long. CDR3 bases: TGTGCCAGCAGCAGCGTGGACATCTCTGGAAACACCATATATTTT. This translates into CASSSVDISGNTIYF.

V usage is TRBV7-6 and J usage is TRBJ2-7; TRBD1 is a possible D gene (6 bases). The CDR3 loop spans 14 amino acids. Germline V gene sequence: CDR1 SGHVS, CDR2 FNYEAQ. V lost 8 bases to trimming and J lost 6 bases, with 20 bases between them. This CDR3 reads CASAPEETGFEQYF. CDR3 bases: TGTGCCAGCGCCCCCGAAGAAACAGGGTTCGAGCAGTACTTC.

The chain combines TRBV5-6 with TRBJ1-4; TRBD1 matches 9 bases. This CDR3 is built from 16 residues. Germline lookup yields CDR1 SGHDT and CDR2 YYEEEE. J gave up 3 bases and V 2 bases, and 5 bases lay outside the gene matches. CDR3 protein: CASSLPGQGPNEKLFF. The CDR3 DNA reads as TGTGCCAGCAGCTTACCGGGACAGGGCCCTAATGAAAAACTGTTTTTT.